Sequencing of this T cell receptor beta chain was carried out in a study of Graves' ophthalmopathy and Graves' hyperthyroidism. The CDR3 is 14 residues long. Trimming pared 1 base from V and 11 bases from J, leaving 14 bases between. Germline-derived CDR1 and CDR2 are KGHDR and SFDVKD. Amplification from RNA transcripts yielded the TCR beta CDR3 regions. HTBI primers primed a first-round RT-PCR, and a second-round multiplex PCR followed. MiXCR, applied by TCRdb to the multiplex PCR reads, yields one record per CDR3 protein. The sample contains 500,000 to 700,000 distinct CDR3 sequences, about 35% of which appear only once. The study's findings and limits: Most expanded clonotypes from thyroid (those above 0.001 frequency) were also found in blood.

This clonotype was seen a few times. Antigen: not known. The material sequenced was peripheral blood or thyroid tissue (not recorded which). V is TRBV24-1 and J is TRBJ2-1, with a possible D match to TRBD2 (5 bases). The origin of this receptor is an adult man with Graves' hyperthyroidism. CDR3 loop: CATSDFTRTGQQFF. The CDR3 DNA follows: TGTGCCACCAGTGATTTTACCCGGACTGGGCAGCAGTTCTTC.